The 8 T cell receptor beta chains reported below all come from one sample, sequenced in a study of T cell changes during pregnancy in multiple sclerosis. The data were produced by immunoSEQ multiplex PCR, yet TCRdb's version contains in-frame clones alone and is incomplete. The sample includes about 110,000 clones, approximately 91% of them seen just once. The sample in question was peripheral blood, obtained after pregnancy. All receptors derive from a female donor with multiple sclerosis, enrolled in a pregnancy study.

The V gene is TRBV11-1, the J gene TRBJ2-5, with 10 positions matching TRBD1. CDR1 is SGHAT, CDR2 FQDESV, per germline (reference sequence). After removal of 3 bases from V and 4 bases from J, the junction contained 11 bases not matched to a gene. There are 17 residues in the CDR3. The CDR3 nucleotides read TGTGCCAGCAGCTTTTGGACAGGGGGGGATATGGTAGAGACCCAGTACTTC. Translating it yields CASSFWTGGDMVETQYF. Full variable domain (rest looked up from reference TRBV11-1 and TRBJ2-5): EAEVAQSPRYKITEKSQAVAFWCDPISGHATLYWYRQILGQGPELLVQFQDESVVDDSQLPKDRFSAERLKGVDSTLKIQPAELGDSAMYLCASSFWTGGDMVETQYFGPGTRLLVL.

This chain uses TRBV19 with TRBJ2-5; D not certain. Germline CDR1 LNHDA, CDR2 SQIVND (reference sequence). V lost 4 bases and J 0 bases, leaving 6 bases between the germline ends. The CDR3 loop spans 13 amino acids. CDR3 sequence reads: CASSSQYQETQYF. The CDR3 DNA follows: TGTGCCAGTAGTAGCCAGTACCAAGAGACCCAGTACTTC.

The rearrangement joins TRBV4-1 to TRBJ1-1; 7 nucleotides align to TRBD1. The V gene end was trimmed by 1 base and the J gene end by 3 bases; junction bases not matched to a gene: 20. The germline gives CDR1 MGHRA, CDR2 YSYEKL. CDR3 length equals 20 residues. Written as DNA, the CDR3 is TGCGCCAGCAGCCAAGTTCCCTCCCGACTGGGACAGAGAGGGGACACTGAAGCTTTCTTT. Its translation: CASSQVPSRLGQRGDTEAFF.

The rearrangement uses TRBV5-1 and TRBJ2-5; possibly TRBD1 for D (6 bases). The V gene lost 2 bases and the J gene lost 5 bases, with 16 bases spanning the gap. This CDR3 spans 15 amino acids. Germline V gene data show CDR1 as SGHRS and CDR2 as YFSETQ. The CDR3: CASSFVTTGSETQYF. In nucleotides, the CDR3 is TGCGCCAGCAGCTTCGTCACGACAGGAAGCGAGACCCAGTACTTC. Combining the CDR3 with reference TRBV5-1 and TRBJ2-5 gives the whole variable domain KAGVTQTPRYLIKTRGQQVTLSCSPISGHRSVSWYQQTPGQGLQFLFEYFSETQRNKGNFPGRFSGRQFSNSRSEMNVSTLELGDSALYLCASSFVTTGSETQYFGPGTRLLVL.

This clone was counted a single time. J is TRBJ1-4 and V is TRBV4-1; 7 nucleotides agree with TRBD1. The V gene end was trimmed by 2 bases and the J gene end by 5 bases; junction bases not matched to a gene: 5. The CDR3 runs to 15 residues. In germline, CDR1 is MGHRA, CDR2 YSYEKL. The DNA of the CDR3 is TGCGCCAGCAGCCAATGGGACAGCGGCAATGAAAAACTGTTTTTT. This sequence encodes CASSQWDSGNEKLFF.

CDR3 in DNA: TGTGCCAGTAGTATAGATCCTGGCTTCAGCTCCTACGAGCAGTACTTC. Protein product: CASSIDPGFSSYEQYF. The chain links TRBV19 to TRBJ2-7; D not resolved. V dropped 0 bases and J dropped 0 bases, with 12 bases sitting between them. The length of the CDR3 is 16 residues. Per the germline V gene, CDR1 is LNHDA and CDR2 is SQIVND (reference sequence).

V and J are TRBV19 and TRBJ1-1; 8 bases are shared with TRBD1. Germline CDR1 and CDR2: LNHDA and SQIVND (reference sequence). The CDR3 runs 15 residues. Trimming took 6 bases from V and 2 from J; bases not matched to a gene: 8. Here the CDR3 DNA reads TGTGCCAGTAGCAAACAGGGGGTGAGCAACACTGAAGCTTTCTTT. It specifies CASSKQGVSNTEAFF.

The rearrangement links TRBV5-5 to TRBJ1-5; TRBD1 matches 10 bases. CDR1 and CDR2 from the germline V gene are SGHKS and YYEKEE (reference sequence). The J segment lost 0 bases and the V segment lost 1 base, leaving 10 bases of the junction unmatched. There are 19 residues in the CDR3. CDR3 DNA sequence: TGTGCCAGCAGCTTGCTCGGGACAGGGGCACTCTATAGCAATCAGCCCCAGCATTTT. Amino acid sequence: CASSLLGTGALYSNQPQHF.